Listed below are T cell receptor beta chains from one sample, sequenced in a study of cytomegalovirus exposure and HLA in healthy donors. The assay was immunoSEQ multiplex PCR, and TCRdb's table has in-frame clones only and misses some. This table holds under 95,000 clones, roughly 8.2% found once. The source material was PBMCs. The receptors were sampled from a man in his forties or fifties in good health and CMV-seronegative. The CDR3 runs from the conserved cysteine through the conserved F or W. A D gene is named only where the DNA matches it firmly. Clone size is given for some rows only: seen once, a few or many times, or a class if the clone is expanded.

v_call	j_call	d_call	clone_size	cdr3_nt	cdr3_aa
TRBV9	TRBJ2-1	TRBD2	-	TGTGCCAGCAGCACTAGCGGGGGGACCTACAATGAGCAGTTCTTC	CASSTSGGTYNEQFF
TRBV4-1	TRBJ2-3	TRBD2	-	TGCGCCAGCAGCCAGGACCAGACGCTAGCGGGAGAAGATACGCAGTATTTT	CASSQDQTLAGEDTQYF
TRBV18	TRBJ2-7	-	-	TGTGCCAGCTCACCACTTGTAGGTCCCGATCAGGGCTACGAGCAGTACTTC	CASSPLVGPDQGYEQYF
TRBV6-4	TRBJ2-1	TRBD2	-	TGTGCCAGCAGTAAGACTAGCGGGAGTCGGTACAATGAGCAGTTCTTC	CASSKTSGSRYNEQFF
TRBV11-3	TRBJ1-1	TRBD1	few	TGTGCCAGCAGCCACAATCAGGGGGTTGGGAACACTGAAGCTTTCTTT	CASSHNQGVGNTEAFF
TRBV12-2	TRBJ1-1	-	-	TGTGCAAGTCGCTGCGCCCCGGGACAGGGTCCCACTGAAGCTTTCTTT	CASRCAPGQGPTEAFF
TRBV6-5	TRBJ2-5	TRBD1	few	TGTGCCAGCACACCGACAGGGGCCGCGGTAGAGACCCAGTACTTC	CASTPTGAAVETQYF
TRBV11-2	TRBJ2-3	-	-	TGTGCCAGCAGCTTAGAAGGCGGGCGTACAGATACGCAGTATTTT	CASSLEGGRTDTQYF
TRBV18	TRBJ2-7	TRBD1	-	TGTGCCAGCTCACCGGACAGGGTCTACGAGCAGTACTTC	CASSPDRVYEQYF
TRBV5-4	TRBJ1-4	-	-	TGTGCCAGCTCTGACAGGTTGAATGAAAAACTGTTTTTT	CASSDRLNEKLFF
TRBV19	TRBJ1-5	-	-	TGTGCCAGTAGTATAGTTGGAGTAACTAGCAATCAGCCCCAGCATTTT	CASSIVGVTSNQPQHF
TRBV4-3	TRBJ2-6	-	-	TGCGCCAGCAGCCAAGATACTGTTAACTCTGGGGCCAACGTCCTGACTTTC	CASSQDTVNSGANVLTF
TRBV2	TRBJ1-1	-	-	TGTGCCAGCAGTTTAACGTTGAGCACTGAAGCTTTCTTT	CASSLTLSTEAFF
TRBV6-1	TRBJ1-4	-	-	TGTGCCAGCAGTGGACGACAGAATAATGAAAAACTGTTTTTT	CASSGRQNNEKLFF
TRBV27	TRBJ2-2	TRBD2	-	TGTGCCAGCAGTTCTCTAGCGGGGGGGCTAGCCGGGGAGCTGTTTTTT	CASSSLAGGLAGELFF
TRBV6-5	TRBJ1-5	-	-	TGTGCCAGCACCAGGAGGAGCAATCAGCCCCAGCATTTT	CASTRRSNQPQHF
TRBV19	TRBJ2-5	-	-	TGTGCCAGTAGTATAGGATTTACAGGGTGGGCCCAATCGACCCAGTACTTC	CASSIGFTGWAQSTQYF
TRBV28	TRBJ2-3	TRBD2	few	TGTGCCAGCAGTCCTGCGACTAGCGGGACAACGGGGGTTACAGATACGCAGTATTTT	CASSPATSGTTGVTDTQYF
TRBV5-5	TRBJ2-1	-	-	TGTGCCAGCAGCTTGATAAATGAGCAGTTCTTC	CASSLINEQFF
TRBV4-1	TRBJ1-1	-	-	TGCGCCAGCAGCCAAGATTGGGGCAGGGAAGCTGAAGCTTTCTTT	CASSQDWGREAEAFF
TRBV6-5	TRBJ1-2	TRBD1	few	TGTGCCAGCAGACCGACAGGGGGCGACTATGGCTACACCTTC	CASRPTGGDYGYTF
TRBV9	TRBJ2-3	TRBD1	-	TGTGCCAGCAGTCTGAGACAGGGTTTCGAAGATACGCAGTATTTT	CASSLRQGFEDTQYF
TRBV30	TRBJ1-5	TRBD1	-	TGTGCCTGGAGTTATAAACCGGGACAGGGGGCTCGATCGTTAAATCAGCCCCAGCATTTT	CAWSYKPGQGARSLNQPQHF
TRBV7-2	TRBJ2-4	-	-	TGTGCCAGCAGCCGGGGGGCGCAGGCCAAAAACATTCAGTACTTC	CASSRGAQAKNIQYF
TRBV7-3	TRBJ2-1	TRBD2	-	TGTGCCAGCAGCTTAGGCGGGAGCGGATACAATGAGCAGTTCTTC	CASSLGGSGYNEQFF
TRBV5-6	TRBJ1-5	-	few	TGTGCCAGCAGCTTAGGGGGTTCCTCATACCTTAGCAATCAGCCCCAGCATTTT	CASSLGGSSYLSNQPQHF
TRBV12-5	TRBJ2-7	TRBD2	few	TGTGCTAGTGACGGACTAGCGGGGGAGTTCTCCTACGAGCAGTACTTC	CASDGLAGEFSYEQYF
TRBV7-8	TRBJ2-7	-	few	TGTGCCAGCAGCTCCCTCAGGGGTGCGTCCTACGAGCAGTACTTC	CASSSLRGASYEQYF
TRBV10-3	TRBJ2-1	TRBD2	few	TGTGCCATCAGTGAGGGGGATATACTAGCGGGAGTTGTCAATGAGCAGTTCTTC	CAISEGDILAGVVNEQFF
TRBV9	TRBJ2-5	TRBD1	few	TGTGCCAGCAGCCTTGGAGGACAGGGGCTCCAAGAGACCCAGTACTTC	CASSLGGQGLQETQYF
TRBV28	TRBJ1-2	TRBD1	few	TGTGCCAGCAGGCAAGGGGGCACAGCCCTTAACTATGGCTACACCTTC	CASRQGGTALNYGYTF
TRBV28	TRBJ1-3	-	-	TGTGCCAGCATAACACGCGGATCTGGAAACACCATATATTTT	CASITRGSGNTIYF
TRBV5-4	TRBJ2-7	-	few	TGTGCCAGCAGCTTGGGGGGCCTCAGGATCTACGAGCAGTACTTC	CASSLGGLRIYEQYF
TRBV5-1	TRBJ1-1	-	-	TGCGCCAGCAGCCTGGGCGGGGGAGGAAACACTGAAGCTTTCTTT	CASSLGGGGNTEAFF
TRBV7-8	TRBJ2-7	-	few	TGTGCCAGCAGCCTGTTGCAGGGGCAGTACTTC	CASSLLQGQYF
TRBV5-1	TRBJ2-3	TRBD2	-	TGCGCCAGCAGCGCCGGGACTAGCGACACAGATACGCAGTATTTT	CASSAGTSDTDTQYF
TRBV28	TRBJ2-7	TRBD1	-	TGTGCCAGCAGTTTTACAGGACAGGGCTACGAGCAGTACTTC	CASSFTGQGYEQYF
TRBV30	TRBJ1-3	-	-	TGTGCCTGGACCCGGACAGCTGGAAACACCATATATTTT	CAWTRTAGNTIYF
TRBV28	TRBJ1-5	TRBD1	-	TGTGCCAGCAGGTCTCTCGACAGGGCCTCTAGCAATCAGCCCCAGCATTTT	CASRSLDRASSNQPQHF
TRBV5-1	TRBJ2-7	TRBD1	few	TGCGCCAGCAGCTTCAGCCTCGGGACAGGGGGCTACGAGCAGTACTTC	CASSFSLGTGGYEQYF
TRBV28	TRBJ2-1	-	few	TGTGCCAGCAGTCCCTCTAGTGGGTACAATGAGCAGTTCTTC	CASSPSSGYNEQFF
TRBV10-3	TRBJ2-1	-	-	TGTGCCATCAGTCCCGGTGGCGGAACCCACAATGAGCAGTTCTTC	CAISPGGGTHNEQFF
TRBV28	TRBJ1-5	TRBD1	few	TGTGCCAGCAGGAAAGCCACAGGGGGCGGTTTGAATAGCAATCAGCCCCAGCATTTT	CASRKATGGGLNSNQPQHF
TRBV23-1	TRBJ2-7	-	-	TGCGCCAGCAGTCAACCGGGTCCCGGTCACTACGAGCAGTACTTC	CASSQPGPGHYEQYF
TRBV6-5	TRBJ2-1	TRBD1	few	TGTGCCAGCAGGAAAGGACAGGGCCACAATGAGCAGTTCTTC	CASRKGQGHNEQFF
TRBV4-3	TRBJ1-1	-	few	TGCGCCAGCAGCCAAGAGAGTGGTAGGAACACTGAAGCTTTCTTT	CASSQESGRNTEAFF
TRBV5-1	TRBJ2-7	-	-	TGCGCCAGCAACAGGGTACCCTCCTACGAGCAGTACTTC	CASNRVPSYEQYF
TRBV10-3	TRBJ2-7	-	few	TGTGCCATCAATGATGTCGCGGCGGGTTCCTACGAGCAGTACTTC	CAINDVAAGSYEQYF
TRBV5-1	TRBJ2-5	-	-	TGCGCCAGCAGCCCCGTCGGAGAGAGCGCGGAGACCCAGTACTTC	CASSPVGESAETQYF
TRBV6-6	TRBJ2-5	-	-	TGTGCCAGCAGTCCAGGCCGGTGGGAGACCCAGTACTTC	CASSPGRWETQYF